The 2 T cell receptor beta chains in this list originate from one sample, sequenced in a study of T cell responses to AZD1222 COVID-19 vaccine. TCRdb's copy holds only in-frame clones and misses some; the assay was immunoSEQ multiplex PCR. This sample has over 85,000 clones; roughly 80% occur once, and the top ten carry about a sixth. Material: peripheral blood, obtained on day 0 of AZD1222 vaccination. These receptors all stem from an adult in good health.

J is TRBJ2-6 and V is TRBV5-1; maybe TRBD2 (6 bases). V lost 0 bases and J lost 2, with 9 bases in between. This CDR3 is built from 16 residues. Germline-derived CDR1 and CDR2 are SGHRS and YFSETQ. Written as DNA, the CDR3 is TGCGCCAGCAGCTTGGGGGAGGCACCTGGGGCCAACGTCCTGACTTTC. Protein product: CASSLGEAPGANVLTF. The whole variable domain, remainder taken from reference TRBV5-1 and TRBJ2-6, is KAGVTQTPRYLIKTRGQQVTLSCSPISGHRSVSWYQQTPGQGLQFLFEYFSETQRNKGNFPGRFSGRQFSNSRSEMNVSTLELGDSALYLCASSLGEAPGANVLTFGAGSRLTVL.

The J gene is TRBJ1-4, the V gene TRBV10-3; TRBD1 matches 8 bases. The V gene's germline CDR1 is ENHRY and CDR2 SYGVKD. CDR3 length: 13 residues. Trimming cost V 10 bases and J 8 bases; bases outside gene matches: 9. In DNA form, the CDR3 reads TGTGCCACCGGGACAGGAGTGGGGGAAAAACTGTTTTTT. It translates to CATGTGVGEKLFF.